This T cell receptor beta chain was obtained from a study of Ad26.COV2.S vaccination and SARS-CoV-2 variants. The overall study: Among those in the COV1001 Ad26.COV2.S trial arm was the donor. Findings and limits, study-wide: Analyses of TCR breadth and depth may have underestimated total T cell responses.

Produced via immunoSEQ multiplex PCR; TCRdb's table is partial and in-frame only. The sample has about 320,000 clones; around 84% are singletons. This clone was seen a few times. What it binds is unknown. Indicated treatment: some 20 received Ad26.COV2.S at low or high dose, single or two shots; several received placebo; per-sample allocation not given. Following the first vaccine or placebo injection, samples were taken on day 63. An Ad26 vector carrying the Wuhan-strain SARS-CoV-2 spike served as the vaccine. Germline V gives CDR1 SGHTA, CDR2 FQGNSA. The CDR3 length is 13 residues. Trimming took 4 bases from V and 2 from J, leaving 9 bases between them.

The sequencing here drew on peripheral blood, taken in a trial of Ad26.COV2.S vaccine versus placebo. The gene calls are TRBV7-2 and TRBJ2-7; no clear D. This clonotype was obtained from a person aged 18-60 years who received the Ad26.COV2.S COVID-19 vaccine or a placebo. The CDR3 region has the DNA TGTGCCAGCAGCTCCCTCCCGGCCTACGAGCAGTACTTC. Encoded protein: CASSSLPAYEQYF. Full variable domain (remainder filled in from reference TRBV7-2 and TRBJ2-7): GAGVSQSPSNKVTEKGKDVELRCDPISGHTALYWYRQSLGQGLEFLIYFQGNSAPDKSGLPSDRFSAERTGGSVSTLTIQRTQQEDSAVYLCASSSLPAYEQYFGPGTRLTVT.